This TCR beta chain was profiled in a study of control samples from healthy donors and cancer patients. Profiling relied on immunoSEQ multiplex PCR, and the TCRdb table lists in-frame clones only, not all of them. The profile shows about 44,000 clones, more than 70% of them singletons. Between the trimmed V and J ends, which lost 2 bases and 1 base, there was a span of 9 bases. The CDR3 has 15 residues. The germline CDR1 and CDR2 sequences are LNHDA and SQIVND (reference sequence). The receptor was isolated from a woman in her sixties with lung cancer. V gene TRBV19 combines with J gene TRBJ1-5; perhaps TRBD1 as D (5 bases). The sample taken for sequencing was PBMCs. This CDR3 reads CASSIWGSSNQPQHF. The CDR3 DNA reads TGTGCCAGTAGTATATGGGGGTCGAGCAATCAGCCCCAGCATTTT.